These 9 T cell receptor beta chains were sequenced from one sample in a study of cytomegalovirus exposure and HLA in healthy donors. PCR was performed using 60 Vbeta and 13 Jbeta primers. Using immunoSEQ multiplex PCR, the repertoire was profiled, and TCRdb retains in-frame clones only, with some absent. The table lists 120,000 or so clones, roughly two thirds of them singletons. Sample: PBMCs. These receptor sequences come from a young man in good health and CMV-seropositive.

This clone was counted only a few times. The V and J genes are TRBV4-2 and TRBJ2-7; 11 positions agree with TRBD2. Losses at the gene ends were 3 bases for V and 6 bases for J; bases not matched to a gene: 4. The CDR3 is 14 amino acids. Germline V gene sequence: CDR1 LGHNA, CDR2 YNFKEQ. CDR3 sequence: CASSQTSGMSEQYF. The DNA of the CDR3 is TGTGCCAGCAGCCAGACTAGCGGGATGAGCGAGCAGTACTTC.

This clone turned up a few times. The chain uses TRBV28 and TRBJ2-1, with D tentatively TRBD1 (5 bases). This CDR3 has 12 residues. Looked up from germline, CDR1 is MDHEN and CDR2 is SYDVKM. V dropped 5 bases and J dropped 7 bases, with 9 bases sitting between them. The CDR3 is CASSPRENEQFF. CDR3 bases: TGTGCCAGCAGTCCCAGGGAAAATGAGCAGTTCTTC.

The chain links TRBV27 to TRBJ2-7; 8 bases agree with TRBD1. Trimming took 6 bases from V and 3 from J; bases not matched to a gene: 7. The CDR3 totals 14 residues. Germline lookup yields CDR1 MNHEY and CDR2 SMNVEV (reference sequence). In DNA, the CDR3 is TGTGCCAGCAGCCTGGACAGGGACAACTACGAGCAGTACTTC. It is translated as CASSLDRDNYEQYF.

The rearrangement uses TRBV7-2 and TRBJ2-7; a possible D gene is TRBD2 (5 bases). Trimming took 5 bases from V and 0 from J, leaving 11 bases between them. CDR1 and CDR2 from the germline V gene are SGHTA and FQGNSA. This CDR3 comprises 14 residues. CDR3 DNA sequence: TGTGCCAGCAGCACCGGACTGGGCTCCTACGAGCAGTACTTC. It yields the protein CASSTGLGSYEQYF. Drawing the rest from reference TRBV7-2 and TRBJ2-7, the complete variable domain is GAGVSQSPSNKVTEKGKDVELRCDPISGHTALYWYRQSLGQGLEFLIYFQGNSAPDKSGLPSDRFSAERTGGSVSTLTIQRTQQEDSAVYLCASSTGLGSYEQYFGPGTRLTVT.

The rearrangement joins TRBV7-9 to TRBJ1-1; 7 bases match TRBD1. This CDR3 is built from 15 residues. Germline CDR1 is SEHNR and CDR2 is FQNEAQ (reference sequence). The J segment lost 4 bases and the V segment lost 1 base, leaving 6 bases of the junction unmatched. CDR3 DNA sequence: TGTGCCAGCAGCTTAGAAAGGACAGGAGGCACTGAAGCTTTCTTT. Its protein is CASSLERTGGTEAFF.

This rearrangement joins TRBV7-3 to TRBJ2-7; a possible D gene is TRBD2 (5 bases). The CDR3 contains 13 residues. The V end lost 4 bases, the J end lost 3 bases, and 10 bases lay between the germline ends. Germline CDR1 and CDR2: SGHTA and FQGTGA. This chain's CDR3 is CASSYRDSYEQYF. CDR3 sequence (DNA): TGTGCCAGCAGCTACCGGGATAGCTACGAGCAGTACTTC. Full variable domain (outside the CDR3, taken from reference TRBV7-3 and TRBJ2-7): GAGVSQTPSNKVTEKGKYVELRCDPISGHTALYWYRQSLGQGPEFLIYFQGTGAADDSGLPNDRFFAVRPEGSVSTLKIQRTERGDSAVYLCASSYRDSYEQYFGPGTRLTVT.

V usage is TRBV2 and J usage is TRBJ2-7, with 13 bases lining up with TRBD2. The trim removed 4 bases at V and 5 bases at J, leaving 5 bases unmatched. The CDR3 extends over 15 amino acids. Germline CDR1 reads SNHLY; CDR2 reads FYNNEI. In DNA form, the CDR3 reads TGTGCCAGCAGTGCCCGGACTAGCGGGAGCAACGAGCAGTACTTC. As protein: CASSARTSGSNEQYF.

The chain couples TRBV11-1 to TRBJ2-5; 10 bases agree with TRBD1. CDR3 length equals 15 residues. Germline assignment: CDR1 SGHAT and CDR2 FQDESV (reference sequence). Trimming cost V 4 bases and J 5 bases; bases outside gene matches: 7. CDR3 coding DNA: TGTGCCAGCAGCTCTAGGGGACAGGGGAGCGAGACCCAGTACTTC. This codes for CASSSRGQGSETQYF.

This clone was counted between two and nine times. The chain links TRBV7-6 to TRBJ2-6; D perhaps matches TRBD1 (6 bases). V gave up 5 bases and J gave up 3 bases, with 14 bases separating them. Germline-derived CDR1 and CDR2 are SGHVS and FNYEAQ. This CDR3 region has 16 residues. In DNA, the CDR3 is TGTGCCAGCAGCGGAACTCCGACAGGTGGGGCCAACGTCCTGACTTTC. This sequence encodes CASSGTPTGGANVLTF.